A selection of T cell receptor beta chains follows, all from one sample in a study of OX40 agonist ivuxolimab in advanced cancers. Generated by immunoSEQ multiplex PCR, the TCRdb table keeps only in-frame clones and is missing some. This sample yields 65,000 to 85,000 clones, of which around 87% are seen a single time; 4% belongs to the top ten. Sequencing used CD4+ or CD8+ T cells sorted from blood, obtained in a trial of the OX40 agonist ivuxolimab. The receptors originated from an adult with an advanced solid tumor such as melanoma, head and neck, liver or kidney cancer. CDR3s leave out the opening cysteine and the closing phenylalanine or tryptophan. Size is omitted from some rows. Given values are once, few, many or a class for expanded clones.

- | TRBJ2-2 | TRBV19 | ASSIGGGRTGELF
- | TRBJ2-7 | TRBV30 | AWSQGTGRFYEQY
- | TRBJ2-7 | TRBV30 | AWSFLNEQY
many | TRBJ1-4 | TRBV19 | ASSMGQGINEKLF
- | TRBJ1-1 | TRBV4-3 | ASSQDQARGTMEAF
- | TRBJ2-1 | TRBV28 | ASVSGGSYNEQF
- | TRBJ2-3 | TRBV2 | ASEARPTDTQY
- | TRBJ1-2 | TRBV28 | ASSLGGIYGYT
- | TRBJ1-5 | TRBV2 | ASSEGRGSNQPQH
- | TRBJ1-1 | TRBV19 | ASIGGAGGGTEAF
- | TRBJ2-5 | TRBV27 | ASSFLGHQY
- | TRBJ2-1 | TRBV7-2 | ASSLAGTGNYNEQF
once | TRBJ1-1 | TRBV2 | ASSLTGRRVEAF
once | TRBJ2-7 | TRBV28 | ASLLAESPYEQY
- | TRBJ1-3 | TRBV28 | ASSLAGWRGYTIY
- | TRBJ1-2 | TRBV7-9 | ASSGQQNYGYT
- | TRBJ2-3 | TRBV5-1 | ASSSPRLGDTQY
- | TRBJ2-7 | TRBV4-1 | ASSQDSMGGGTYEQY
- | TRBJ2-1 | TRBV19 | ASSIGPSTYNEQF
- | TRBJ1-6 | TRBV27 | ASSLFPRNSPLH
once | TRBJ1-3 | TRBV5-1 | ASSLIAGQGNTIY
- | TRBJ2-1 | TRBV6-5 | ASKLAGADNEQF
- | TRBJ1-4 | TRBV5-1 | ASSLPAGGEKLF
few | TRBJ2-5 | TRBV6-6 | ASSYSGGQETQY
- | TRBJ2-3 | TRBV2 | ASSDASGSLDTQY
- | TRBJ1-2 | TRBV6-5 | ASQRQGGGYGYT
- | TRBJ2-4 | TRBV5-4 | ASSQTGGMDIQY
- | TRBJ2-7 | TRBV9 | ASSSRDLEEQY
few | TRBJ2-7 | TRBV2 | ASSESLYEQY
- | TRBJ2-5 | TRBV18 | ASSSGVETQY
- | TRBJ1-2 | TRBV18 | ASSPPGTGGDHGYT
- | - | TRBV4-1 | ASRTRQGTYEQY
- | TRBJ2-5 | TRBV27 | ASSARGGFIHKETQY
- | TRBJ2-7 | TRBV7-2 | ASSSGPARGEQY
- | TRBJ1-1 | TRBV28 | ASSPRGTLMNTEAF
- | TRBJ2-1 | TRBV7-3 | ASSWSGSSSPDNEQF
- | TRBJ2-2 | TRBV15 | ATSRPGQGGLF
- | TRBJ2-7 | TRBV7-2 | ASSPGISTYEQY
- | TRBJ2-7 | TRBV4-2 | ASSRGGPGEQY
- | TRBJ2-7 | TRBV28 | ASSGRSGTYEQY
- | TRBJ2-7 | TRBV4-2 | ASSRGLAGHSSYEQY
- | TRBJ2-1 | TRBV5-4 | ASSLRSGRASEQF
- | TRBJ2-1 | TRBV7-3 | ASSPQTSGANEQF
- | TRBJ2-3 | TRBV5-1 | ASSFPPDTQY
- | TRBJ2-3 | TRBV19 | ASRRTGSTDTQY
- | TRBJ1-2 | TRBV6-6 | ASSYSLANYGYT
- | TRBJ2-3 | TRBV5-6 | ASSFFREPGYTDTQY
- | TRBJ2-7 | TRBV19 | ASSIGQFYEQY
once | TRBJ2-1 | TRBV7-2 | ASSLAYRVSYNEQF
- | TRBJ2-7 | TRBV19 | ASSIFFTSGGPFWREQY
- | TRBJ1-2 | TRBV9 | ASSVEQDYGYT
- | TRBJ1-2 | TRBV29-1 | SVGRGAYGYT
- | TRBJ1-1 | TRBV29-1 | SVRSWGSNTEAF
- | TRBJ2-1 | TRBV29-1 | SVDLHGGRSGDEQF
- | TRBJ2-2 | TRBV19 | ASSSGGSNTGELF
- | TRBJ1-1 | TRBV6-1 | ASSEASGGTLEAF